This T cell receptor beta chain was recorded in a study of T-cell reconstitution after alpha-beta-depleted transplantation in children. Notes on the study in general: From surviving recipient T cells and thymic progenitors came the high day-60 TCRbeta diversity observed in some patients. Two months or so post-transplant, alpha-beta T cells reportedly derived from several hundred expanded graft clones. The main origin of T-cell counts and diversity one year after transplant was newly produced T cells.

Unique molecular identifiers were incorporated during preparation of the TCRbeta library. TCRdb re-derived calls from the PCR reads in MiXCR, one entry per CDR3 protein. The data show under 50,000 distinct CDR3 sequences, approximately 8.7% seen once. This clonotype was recorded many times. The antigen remains undetermined. The conserved closing phenylalanine or tryptophan is absent in this CDR3, likely reflecting a read error. The DNA is left out, because the CDR3 cannot be placed on it with certainty; the CDR3 is given as TCRdb lists it. Germline lookup yields CDR1 SGDLS and CDR2 YYNGEE. The CDR3 contains 8 residues when both ends are counted.

The chain carries TRBV9 and TRBJ2-1. The sequence derives from a male patient under 10 years old who had a stem cell transplant for chronic granulomatous disease, so the T cells may come from the graft donor. The material was PBMCs, mostly from graft donor cells, obtained 60 days after TCRalphabeta/CD19-depleted stem cell transplant. The CDR3: CASSVGKR.